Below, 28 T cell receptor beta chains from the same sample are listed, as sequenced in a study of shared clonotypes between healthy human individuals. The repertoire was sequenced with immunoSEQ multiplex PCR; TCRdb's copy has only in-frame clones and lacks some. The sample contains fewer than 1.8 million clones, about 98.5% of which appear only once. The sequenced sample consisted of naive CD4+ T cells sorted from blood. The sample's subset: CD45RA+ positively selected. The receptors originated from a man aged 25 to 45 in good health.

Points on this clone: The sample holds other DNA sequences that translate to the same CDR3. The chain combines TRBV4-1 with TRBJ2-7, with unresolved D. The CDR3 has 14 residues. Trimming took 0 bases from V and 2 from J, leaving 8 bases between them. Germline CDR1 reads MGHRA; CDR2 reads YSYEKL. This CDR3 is CASSQDSLTYEQYF. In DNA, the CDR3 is TGCGCCAGCAGCCAAGATAGCTTAACCTACGAGCAGTACTTC.

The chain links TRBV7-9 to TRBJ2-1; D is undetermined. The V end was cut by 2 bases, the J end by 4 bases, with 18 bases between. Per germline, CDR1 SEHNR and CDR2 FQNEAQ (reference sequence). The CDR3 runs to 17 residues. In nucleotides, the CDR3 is TGTGCCAGCAGCTTATCCCTTACGCAAAAACGATACAATGAGCAGTTCTTC. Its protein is CASSLSLTQKRYNEQFF.

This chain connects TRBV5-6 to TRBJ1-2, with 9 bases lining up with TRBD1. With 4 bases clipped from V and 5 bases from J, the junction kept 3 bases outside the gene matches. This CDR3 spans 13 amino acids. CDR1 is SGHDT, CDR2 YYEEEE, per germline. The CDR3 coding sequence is TGTGCCAGCAGCCCGGGACAGGGTTATGGCTACACCTTC. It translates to CASSPGQGYGYTF.

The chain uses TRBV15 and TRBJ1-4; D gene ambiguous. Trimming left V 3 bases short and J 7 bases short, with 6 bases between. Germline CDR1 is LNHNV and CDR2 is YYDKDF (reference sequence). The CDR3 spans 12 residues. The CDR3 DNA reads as TGTGCCACCAGCAGGTCGAGTGAAAAACTGTTTTTT. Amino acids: CATSRSSEKLFF.

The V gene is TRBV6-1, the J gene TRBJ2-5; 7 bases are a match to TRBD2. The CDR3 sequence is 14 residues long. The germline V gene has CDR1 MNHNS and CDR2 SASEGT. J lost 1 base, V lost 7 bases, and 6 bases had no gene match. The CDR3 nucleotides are TGTGCCAGCATCAAGTCTAGCGGCCAAGAGACCCAGTACTTC. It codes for CASIKSSGQETQYF.

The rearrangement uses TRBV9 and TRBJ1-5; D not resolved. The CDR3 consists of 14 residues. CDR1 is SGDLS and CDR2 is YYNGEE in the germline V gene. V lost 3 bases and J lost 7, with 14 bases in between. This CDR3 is CASSAVPAGQPQHF. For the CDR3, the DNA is TGTGCCAGCAGCGCAGTCCCGGCCGGGCAGCCCCAGCATTTT.

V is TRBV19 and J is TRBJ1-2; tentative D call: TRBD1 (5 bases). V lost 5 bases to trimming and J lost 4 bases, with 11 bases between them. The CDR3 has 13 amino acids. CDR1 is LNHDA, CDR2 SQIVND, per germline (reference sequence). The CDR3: CASSPQGFYGYTF. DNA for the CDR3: TGTGCCAGTAGTCCCCAGGGATTCTATGGCTACACCTTC.

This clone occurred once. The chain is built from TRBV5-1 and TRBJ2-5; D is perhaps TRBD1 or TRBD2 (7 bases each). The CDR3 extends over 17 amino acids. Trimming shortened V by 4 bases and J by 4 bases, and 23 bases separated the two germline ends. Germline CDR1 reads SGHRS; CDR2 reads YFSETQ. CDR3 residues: CASSLARATGEGETQYF. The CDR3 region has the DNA TGCGCCAGCAGCCTAGCCCGGGCCACAGGGGAGGGAGAGACCCAGTACTTC.

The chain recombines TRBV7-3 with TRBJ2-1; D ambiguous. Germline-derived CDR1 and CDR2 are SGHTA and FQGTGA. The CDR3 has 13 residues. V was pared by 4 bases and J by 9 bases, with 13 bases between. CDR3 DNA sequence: TGTGCCAGCAGCTCCTACCTTTCGGGTGAGCAGTTCTTC. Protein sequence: CASSSYLSGEQFF.

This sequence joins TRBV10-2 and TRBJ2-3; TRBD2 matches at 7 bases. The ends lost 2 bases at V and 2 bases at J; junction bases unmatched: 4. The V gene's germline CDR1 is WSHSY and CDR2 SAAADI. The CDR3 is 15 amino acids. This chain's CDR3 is CASSEVAGITDTQYF. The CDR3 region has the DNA TGCGCCAGCAGTGAGGTAGCGGGCATCACAGATACGCAGTATTTT.

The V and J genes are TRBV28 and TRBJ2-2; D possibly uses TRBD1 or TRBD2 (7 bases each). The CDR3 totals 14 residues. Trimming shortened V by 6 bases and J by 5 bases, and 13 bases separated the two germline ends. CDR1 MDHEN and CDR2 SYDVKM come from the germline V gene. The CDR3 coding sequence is TGTGCCAGCAGCCCCAGGGGGGGAACCGGGGAGCTGTTTTTT. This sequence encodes CASSPRGGTGELFF.

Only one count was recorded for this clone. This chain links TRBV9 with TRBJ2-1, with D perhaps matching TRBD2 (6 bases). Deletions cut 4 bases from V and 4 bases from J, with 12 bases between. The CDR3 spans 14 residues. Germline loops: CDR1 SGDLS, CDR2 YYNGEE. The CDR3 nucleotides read TGTGCCAGCAGCCTGGGGAGCGGGTACAATGAGCAGTTCTTC. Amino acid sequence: CASSLGSGYNEQFF.

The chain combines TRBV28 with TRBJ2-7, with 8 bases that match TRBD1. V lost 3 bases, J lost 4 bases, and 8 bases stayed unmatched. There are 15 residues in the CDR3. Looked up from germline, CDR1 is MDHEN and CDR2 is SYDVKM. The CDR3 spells CASSLDPGQAYEQYF. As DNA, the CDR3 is TGTGCCAGCAGTTTGGATCCGGGACAGGCTTACGAGCAGTACTTC. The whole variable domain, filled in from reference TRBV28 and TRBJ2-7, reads DVKVTQSSRYLVKRTGEKVFLECVQDMDHENMFWYRQDPGLGLRLIYFSYDVKMKEKGDIPEGYSVSREKKERFSLILESASTNQTSMYLCASSLDPGQAYEQYFGPGTRLTVT.

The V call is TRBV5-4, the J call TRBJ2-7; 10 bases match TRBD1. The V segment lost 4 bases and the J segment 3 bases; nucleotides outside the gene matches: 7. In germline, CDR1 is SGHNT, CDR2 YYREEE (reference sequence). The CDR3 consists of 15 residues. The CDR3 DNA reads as TGTGCCAGCAGCCCCGGACAGGGGGAGATCTACGAGCAGTACTTC. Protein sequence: CASSPGQGEIYEQYF. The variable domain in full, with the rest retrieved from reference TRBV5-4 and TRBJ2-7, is ETGVTQSPTHLIKTRGQQVTLRCSSQSGHNTVSWYQQALGQGPQFIFQYYREEENGRGNFPPRFSGLQFPNYSSELNVNALELDDSALYLCASSPGQGEIYEQYFGPGTRLTVT.

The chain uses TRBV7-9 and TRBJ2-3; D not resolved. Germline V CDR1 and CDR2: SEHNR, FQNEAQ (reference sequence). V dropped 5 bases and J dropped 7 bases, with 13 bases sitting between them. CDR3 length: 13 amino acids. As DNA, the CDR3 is TGTGCCAGCAGCGAAGTAGTCATCTATACGCAGTATTTT. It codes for CASSEVVIYTQYF.

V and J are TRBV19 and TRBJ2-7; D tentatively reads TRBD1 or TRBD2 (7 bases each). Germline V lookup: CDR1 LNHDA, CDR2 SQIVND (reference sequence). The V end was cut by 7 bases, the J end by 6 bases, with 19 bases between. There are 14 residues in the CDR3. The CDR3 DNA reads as TGTGCCAGTAAGGTCAGGGGGGGGCTGCGCGAGCAGTACTTC. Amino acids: CASKVRGGLREQYF.

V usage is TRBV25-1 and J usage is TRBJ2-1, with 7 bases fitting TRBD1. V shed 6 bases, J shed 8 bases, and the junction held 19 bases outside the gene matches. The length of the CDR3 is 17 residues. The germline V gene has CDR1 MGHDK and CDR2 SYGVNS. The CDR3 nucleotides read TGTGCCAGCAGAAAGGGCAGGGATCGACAGGGAAGAGATGAGCAGTTCTTC. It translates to CASRKGRDRQGRDEQFF.

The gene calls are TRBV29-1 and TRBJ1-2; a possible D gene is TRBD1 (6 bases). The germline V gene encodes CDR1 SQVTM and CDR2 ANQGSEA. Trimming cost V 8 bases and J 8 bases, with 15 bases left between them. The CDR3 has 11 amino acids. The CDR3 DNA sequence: TGCAGCACCCGAACAGGGTTCGGCTACACCTTC. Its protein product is CSTRTGFGYTF.

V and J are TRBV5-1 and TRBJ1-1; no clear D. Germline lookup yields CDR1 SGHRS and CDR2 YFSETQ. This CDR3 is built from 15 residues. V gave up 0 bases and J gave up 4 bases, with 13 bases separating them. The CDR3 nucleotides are TGCGCCAGCAGCTTGGCCGAGGGAAGTACCACTGAAGCTTTCTTT. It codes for CASSLAEGSTTEAFF. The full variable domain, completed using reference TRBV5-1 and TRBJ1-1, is KAGVTQTPRYLIKTRGQQVTLSCSPISGHRSVSWYQQTPGQGLQFLFEYFSETQRNKGNFPGRFSGRQFSNSRSEMNVSTLELGDSALYLCASSLAEGSTTEAFFGQGTRLTVV.

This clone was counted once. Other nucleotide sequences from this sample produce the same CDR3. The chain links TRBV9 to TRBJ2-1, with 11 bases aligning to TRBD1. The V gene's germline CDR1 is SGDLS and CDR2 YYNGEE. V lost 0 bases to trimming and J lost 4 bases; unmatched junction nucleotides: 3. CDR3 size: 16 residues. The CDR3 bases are TGTGCCAGCAGCGTAGTTGGGACAGGGGGATACAATGAGCAGTTCTTC. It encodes CASSVVGTGGYNEQFF.

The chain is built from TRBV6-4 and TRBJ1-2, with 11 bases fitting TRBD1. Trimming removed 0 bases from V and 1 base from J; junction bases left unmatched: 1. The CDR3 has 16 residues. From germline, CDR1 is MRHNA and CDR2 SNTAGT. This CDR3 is CASSDSGQGDNYGYTF. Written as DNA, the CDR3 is TGTGCCAGCAGTGACTCGGGACAGGGGGATAACTATGGCTACACCTTC.

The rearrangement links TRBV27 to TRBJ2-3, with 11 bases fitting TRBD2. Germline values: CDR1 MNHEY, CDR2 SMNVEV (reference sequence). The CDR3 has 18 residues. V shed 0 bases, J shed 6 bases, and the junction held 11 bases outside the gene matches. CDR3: CASSLSWLASGRIDTQYF. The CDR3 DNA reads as TGTGCCAGCAGTTTATCCTGGTTGGCTAGCGGGAGGATTGATACGCAGTATTTT.

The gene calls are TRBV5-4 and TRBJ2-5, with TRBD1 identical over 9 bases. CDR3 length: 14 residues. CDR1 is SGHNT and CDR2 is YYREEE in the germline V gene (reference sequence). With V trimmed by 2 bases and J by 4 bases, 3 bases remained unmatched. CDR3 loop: CASSLPGQGETQYF. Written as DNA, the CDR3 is TGTGCCAGCAGCTTACCGGGACAGGGAGAGACCCAGTACTTC.

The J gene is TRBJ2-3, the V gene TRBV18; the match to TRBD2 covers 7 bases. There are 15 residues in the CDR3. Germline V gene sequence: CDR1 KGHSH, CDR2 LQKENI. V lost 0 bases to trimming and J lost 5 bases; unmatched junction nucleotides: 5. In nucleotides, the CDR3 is TGTGCCAGCTCACCACCATCGGGGAGGGGAGATACGCAGTATTTT. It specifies CASSPPSGRGDTQYF.

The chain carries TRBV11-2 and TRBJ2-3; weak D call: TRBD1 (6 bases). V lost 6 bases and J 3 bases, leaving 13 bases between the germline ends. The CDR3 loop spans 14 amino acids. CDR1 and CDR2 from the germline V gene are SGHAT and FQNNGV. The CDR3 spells CASRQGGRTDTQYF. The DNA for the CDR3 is TGTGCCAGCAGGCAAGGGGGTAGGACAGATACGCAGTATTTT.

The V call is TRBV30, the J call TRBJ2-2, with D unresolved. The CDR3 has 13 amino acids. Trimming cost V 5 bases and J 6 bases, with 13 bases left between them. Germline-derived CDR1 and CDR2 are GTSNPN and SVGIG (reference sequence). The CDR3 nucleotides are TGTGCCTGGCTTCGTCTGGGCCCCGGGGAGCTGTTTTTT. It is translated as CAWLRLGPGELFF.

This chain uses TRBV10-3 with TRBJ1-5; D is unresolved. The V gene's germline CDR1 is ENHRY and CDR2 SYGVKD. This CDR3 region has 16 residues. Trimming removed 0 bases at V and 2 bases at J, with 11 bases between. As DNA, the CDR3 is TGTGCCATCAGTGAGTCGGAAGGTATGGGCAATCAGCCCCAGCATTTT. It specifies CAISESEGMGNQPQHF.

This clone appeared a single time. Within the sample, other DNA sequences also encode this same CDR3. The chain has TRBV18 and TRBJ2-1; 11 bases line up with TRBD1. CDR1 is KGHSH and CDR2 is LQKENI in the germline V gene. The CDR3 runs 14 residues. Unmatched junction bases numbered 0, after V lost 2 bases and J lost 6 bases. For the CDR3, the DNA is TGTGCCAGCTCACCAGGGACAGGGGGCAATGAGCAGTTCTTC. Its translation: CASSPGTGGNEQFF.